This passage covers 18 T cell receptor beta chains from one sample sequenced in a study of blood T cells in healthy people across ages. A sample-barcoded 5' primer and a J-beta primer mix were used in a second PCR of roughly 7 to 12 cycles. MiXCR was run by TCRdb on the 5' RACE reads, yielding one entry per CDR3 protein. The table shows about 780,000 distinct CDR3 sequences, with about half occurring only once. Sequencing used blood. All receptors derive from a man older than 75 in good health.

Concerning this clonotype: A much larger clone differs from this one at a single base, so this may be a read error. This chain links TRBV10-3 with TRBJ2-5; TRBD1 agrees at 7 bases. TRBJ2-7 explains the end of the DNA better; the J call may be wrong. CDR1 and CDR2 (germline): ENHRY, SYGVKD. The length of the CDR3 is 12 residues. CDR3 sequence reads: CTIRDSSYEQYF. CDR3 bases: TGTACCATCCGGGACAGCTCCTACGAGCAGTACTTC.

The DNA of the CDR3 is TGCAGTGCTAGCACAGAGAGGGAGACCCAGTACTTC. It is translated as CSASTERETQYF. The chain joins TRBV20-1 to TRBJ2-5, with D unresolved. Germline-derived CDR1 and CDR2 are DFQATT and SNEGSKA (reference sequence). CDR3 size: 12 residues. V lost 3 bases, J lost 5 bases, and 10 bases lay in between.

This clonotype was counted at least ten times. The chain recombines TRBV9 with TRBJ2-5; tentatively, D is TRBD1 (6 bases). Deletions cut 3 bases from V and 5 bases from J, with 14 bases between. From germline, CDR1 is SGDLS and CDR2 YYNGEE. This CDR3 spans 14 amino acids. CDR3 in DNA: TGTGCCAGCAGCGCCCCGACAGGACGGGAGACCCAGTACTTC. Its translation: CASSAPTGRETQYF. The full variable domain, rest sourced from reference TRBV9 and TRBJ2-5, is DSGVTQTPKHLITATGQRVTLRCSPRSGDLSVYWYQQSLDQGLQFLIQYYNGEERAKGNILERFSAQQFPDLHSELNLSSLELGDSALYFCASSAPTGRETQYFGPGTRLLVL.

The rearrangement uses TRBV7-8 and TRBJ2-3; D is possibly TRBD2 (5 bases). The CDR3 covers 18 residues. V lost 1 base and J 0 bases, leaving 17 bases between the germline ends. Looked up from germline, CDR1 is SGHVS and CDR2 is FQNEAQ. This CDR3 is CASSLVIRLALSTDTQYF. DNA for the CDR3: TGTGCCAGCAGCTTAGTAATCAGGCTAGCCCTAAGCACAGATACGCAGTATTTT.

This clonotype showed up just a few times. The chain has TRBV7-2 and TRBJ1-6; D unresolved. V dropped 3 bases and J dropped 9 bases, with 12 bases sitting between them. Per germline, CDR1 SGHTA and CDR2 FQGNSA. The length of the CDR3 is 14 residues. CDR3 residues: CASSFFRRGSPLHF. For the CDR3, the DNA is TGTGCCAGCAGCTTTTTTCGTCGAGGTTCACCCCTCCACTTT.

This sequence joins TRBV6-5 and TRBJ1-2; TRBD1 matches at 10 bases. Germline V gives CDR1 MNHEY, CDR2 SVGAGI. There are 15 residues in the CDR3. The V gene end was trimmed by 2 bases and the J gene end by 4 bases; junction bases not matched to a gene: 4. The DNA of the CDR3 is TGTGCCAGCAGTTACACGGGACAGGGGACCTATGGCTACACCTTC. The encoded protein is CASSYTGQGTYGYTF.

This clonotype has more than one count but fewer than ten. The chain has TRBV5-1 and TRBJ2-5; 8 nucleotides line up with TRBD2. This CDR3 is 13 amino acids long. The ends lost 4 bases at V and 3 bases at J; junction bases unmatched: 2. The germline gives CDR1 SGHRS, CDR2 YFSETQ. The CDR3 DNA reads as TGCGCCAGCAGCAGCGGGAGAGAAGAGACCCAGTACTTC. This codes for CASSSGREETQYF.

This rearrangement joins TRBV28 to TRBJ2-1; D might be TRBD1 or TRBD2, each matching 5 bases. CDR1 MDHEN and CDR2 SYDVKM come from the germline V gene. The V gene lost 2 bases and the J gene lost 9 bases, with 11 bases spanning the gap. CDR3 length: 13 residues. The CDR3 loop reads CASSLPGTGEQFF. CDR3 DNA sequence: TGTGCCAGCAGTTTACCAGGGACGGGTGAGCAGTTCTTC.

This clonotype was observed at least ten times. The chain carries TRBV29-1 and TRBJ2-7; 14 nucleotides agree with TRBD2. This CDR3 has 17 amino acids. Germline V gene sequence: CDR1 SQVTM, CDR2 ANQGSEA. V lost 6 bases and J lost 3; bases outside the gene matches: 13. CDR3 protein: CSVSRGTSGSKNYEQYF. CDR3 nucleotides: TGCAGCGTATCCAGGGGGACTAGCGGGAGCAAAAACTACGAGCAGTACTTC.

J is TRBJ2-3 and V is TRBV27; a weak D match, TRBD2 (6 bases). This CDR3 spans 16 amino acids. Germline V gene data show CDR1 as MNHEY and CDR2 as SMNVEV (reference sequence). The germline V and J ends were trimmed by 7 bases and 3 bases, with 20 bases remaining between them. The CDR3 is CASTTWGGKSTDTQYF. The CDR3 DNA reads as TGTGCCAGCACTACCTGGGGCGGGAAAAGTACAGATACGCAGTATTTT.

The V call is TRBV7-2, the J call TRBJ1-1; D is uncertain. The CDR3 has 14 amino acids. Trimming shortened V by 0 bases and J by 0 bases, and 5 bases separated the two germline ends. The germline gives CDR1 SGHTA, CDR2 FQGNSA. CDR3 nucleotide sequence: TGTGCCAGCAGCTTAGCAGAAATGAACACTGAAGCTTTCTTT. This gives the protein CASSLAEMNTEAFF.

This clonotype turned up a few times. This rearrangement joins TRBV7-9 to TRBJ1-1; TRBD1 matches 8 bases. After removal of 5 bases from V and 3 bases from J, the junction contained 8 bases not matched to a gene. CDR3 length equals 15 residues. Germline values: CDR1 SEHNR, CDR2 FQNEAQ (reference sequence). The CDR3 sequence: CASSLDGTGYTEAFF. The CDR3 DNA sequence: TGTGCCAGCAGCCTAGACGGGACAGGCTACACTGAAGCTTTCTTT.

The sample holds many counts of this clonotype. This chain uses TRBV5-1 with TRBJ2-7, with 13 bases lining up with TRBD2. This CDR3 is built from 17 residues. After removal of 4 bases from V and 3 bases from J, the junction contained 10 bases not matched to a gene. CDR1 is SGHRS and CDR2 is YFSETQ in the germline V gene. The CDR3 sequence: CASSGGTSGIFSYEQYF. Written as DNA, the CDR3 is TGCGCCAGCAGCGGCGGGACTAGCGGGATATTTAGCTACGAGCAGTACTTC.

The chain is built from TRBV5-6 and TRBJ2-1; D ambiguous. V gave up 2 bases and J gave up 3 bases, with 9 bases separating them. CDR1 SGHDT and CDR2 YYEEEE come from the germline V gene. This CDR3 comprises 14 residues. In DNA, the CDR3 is TGTGCCAGCAGCTTCGATCAGAACTACAATGAGCAGTTCTTC. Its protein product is CASSFDQNYNEQFF.

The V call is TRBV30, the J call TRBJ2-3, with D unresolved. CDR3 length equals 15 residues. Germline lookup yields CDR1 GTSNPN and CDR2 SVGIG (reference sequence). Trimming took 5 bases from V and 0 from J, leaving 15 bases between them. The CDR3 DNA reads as TGTGCCTGGGGAGCCAGAGAGCCTAGCACAGATACGCAGTATTTT. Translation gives CAWGAREPSTDTQYF.

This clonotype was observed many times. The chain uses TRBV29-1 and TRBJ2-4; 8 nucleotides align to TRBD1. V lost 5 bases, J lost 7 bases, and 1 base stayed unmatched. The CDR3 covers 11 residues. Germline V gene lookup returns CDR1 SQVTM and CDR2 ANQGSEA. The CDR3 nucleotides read TGCAGCGTTCGGACAGGGAACATTCAGTACTTC. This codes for CSVRTGNIQYF.

In DNA, the CDR3 is TGTGCCAGCAGCTACCGGGACAGGGACGGGGGCTACACCTTC. It is translated as CASSYRDRDGGYTF. The chain carries TRBV11-1 and TRBJ1-2, with 9 bases identical to TRBD1. The CDR3 is 14 amino acids. J gave up 8 bases and V 4 bases, and 8 bases lay outside the gene matches. Per the germline V gene, CDR1 is SGHAT and CDR2 is FQDESV (reference sequence).

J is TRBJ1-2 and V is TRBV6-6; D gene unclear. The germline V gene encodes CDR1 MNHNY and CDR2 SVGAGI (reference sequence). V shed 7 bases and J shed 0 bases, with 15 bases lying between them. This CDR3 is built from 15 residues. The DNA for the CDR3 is TGTGCCAGCACCCTGCTGGTGGGCCCTAACTATGGCTACACCTTC. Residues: CASTLLVGPNYGYTF.